This entry concerns a single T cell receptor beta chain. The CDR3 is 15 residues long. Trimming left V 3 bases short and J 4 bases short, with 10 bases between. Germline V lookup: CDR1 LNHDA, CDR2 SQIVND (reference sequence). Study processing details: Reference gene primer amplification gave nucleated cell count estimates. Using immunoSEQ multiplex PCR, the repertoire was profiled, and TCRdb retains in-frame clones only, with some absent. The V and J calls and the clone size are those of that table, but D and trimming were determined from the DNA. Here the sample spans around 64,000 clones, over 75% being singletons. This sample is drawn from a study of blood T cell repertoires in COVID-19.

The chain is built from TRBV19 and TRBJ2-6; weak D call: TRBD2 (6 bases). This TCR came from a man aged 80 or over in a cohort sampled during active COVID-19. The sequenced material came from peripheral blood. CDR3 sequence (DNA): TGTGCCAGTAGTATGGGGGGAGCCGGGGCCAACGTCCTGACTTTC. It is translated as CASSMGGAGANVLTF.